Listed below are T cell receptor beta chains from one sample, sequenced in a study of CD8+ T cells in alopecia areata. Assay used: immunoSEQ multiplex PCR; TCRdb lists only in-frame clones, some missing. The sample holds approximately 280,000 clones; roughly 64% are singletons and the top ten take 1.8%. Material: CD4+ T cells sorted from blood, obtained at week 24, from a patient treated with tofacitinib. Receptors were obtained from a human donor with alopecia areata. The CDR3 runs from the conserved cysteine through the conserved F or W. A D gene is named only where the DNA matches it firmly. Size is omitted from some rows. Given values are once, few, many or a class for expanded clones.

few	TRBV27	NA	TRBJ2-3	CASSPPGPERIDTQYF	TGTGCCAGCAGTCCTCCAGGACCCGAAAGGATAGATACGCAGTATTTT
NA	TRBV25-1	NA	TRBJ2-5	CASSVPRPGQETQYF	TGTGCCAGCAGTGTCCCCCGGCCGGGCCAAGAGACCCAGTACTTC
NA	TRBV30	NA	TRBJ2-6	CAWSVHSSGANVLTF	TGTGCCTGGAGTGTACACAGCTCTGGGGCCAACGTCCTGACTTTC
NA	TRBV30	NA	TRBJ1-1	CAWAGSSTEAFF	TGTGCCTGGGCAGGGTCGAGCACTGAAGCTTTCTTT
few	TRBV29-1	NA	TRBJ2-7	CSVESIRDPPSYEQYF	TGCAGCGTTGAAAGTATTCGGGACCCTCCTTCCTACGAGCAGTACTTC
NA	TRBV29-1	TRBD1	TRBJ1-2	CSVDPIGTGTHGYTF	TGCAGCGTTGACCCAATAGGGACAGGGACCCATGGCTACACCTTC
NA	TRBV15	TRBD2	TRBJ2-5	CATSTYVPGGETQYF	TGTGCCACCAGCACCTATGTGCCGGGAGGAGAGACCCAGTACTTC
NA	TRBV29-1	TRBD1	TRBJ1-6	CSAGTGESPLHF	TGCAGCGCGGGAACAGGGGAATCACCCCTCCACTTT
NA	TRBV28	TRBD1	TRBJ2-5	CASSPWAGMDRGRETQYF	TGTGCCAGCAGTCCTTGGGCGGGCATGGACAGGGGTCGAGAGACCCAGTACTTC
once	TRBV7-2	NA	TRBJ1-6	CASSLLSSYNSPLHF	TGTGCCAGCAGCTTACTGAGCTCCTATAATTCACCCCTCCACTTT
once	TRBV15	NA	TRBJ1-1	CATSKGAARGMNTEAFF	TGTGCCACCAGCAAAGGGGCCGCCCGAGGGATGAACACTGAAGCTTTCTTT
NA	TRBV30	NA	TRBJ2-5	CAWSPGQETQYF	TGTGCCTGGAGTCCGGGACAAGAGACCCAGTACTTC
NA	TRBV6-6	TRBD1	TRBJ1-2	CASRGTGGGYGYTF	TGTGCCAGCAGGGGGACAGGGGGAGGGTATGGCTACACCTTC
NA	TRBV29-1	NA	TRBJ1-2	CSVETGGGHLNYGYTF	TGCAGCGTTGAAACTGGCGGGGGGCACTTGAACTATGGCTACACCTTC
NA	TRBV30	NA	TRBJ1-5	CAWSPREGGEDQPQHF	TGTGCCTGGAGTCCCCGGGAGGGGGGAGAAGATCAGCCCCAGCATTTT
few	TRBV4-3	NA	TRBJ2-1	CASSQTHSDREQFF	TGCGCCAGCAGCCAGACCCACTCGGACAGAGAGCAGTTCTTC
NA	TRBV30	NA	TRBJ2-7	CAWTPRRYEQYF	TGTGCCTGGACACCTCGTCGCTACGAGCAGTACTTC
NA	TRBV30	NA	TRBJ1-3	CAWSSADTIYF	TGTGCCTGGAGTTCGGCGGACACCATATATTTT
NA	TRBV27	NA	TRBJ1-2	CASSPLGAGYGYTF	TGTGCCAGCAGCCCTCTCGGGGCCGGCTATGGCTACACCTTC
few	TRBV7-8	TRBD2	TRBJ2-3	CASTSTSGGADTQYF	TGTGCCAGCACCTCGACTAGCGGGGGGGCGGATACGCAGTATTTT
few	TRBV28	NA	TRBJ1-1	CASRRQGILAEAFF	TGTGCCAGCAGGCGGCAGGGGATCCTCGCTGAAGCTTTCTTT
NA	TRBV4-3	NA	TRBJ2-4	CASSQDGVAKNIQYF	TGCGCCAGCAGCCAAGATGGGGTAGCCAAAAACATTCAGTACTTC
NA	TRBV7-8	NA	TRBJ2-7	CASSLGPGTYEQYF	TGTGCCAGCAGCTTAGGACCGGGGACCTACGAGCAGTACTTC
few	TRBV19	TRBD2	TRBJ2-1	CASRDGTSTNNEQFF	TGTGCCAGTAGGGATGGGACTAGCACTAACAATGAGCAGTTCTTC
few	TRBV23-1	TRBD1	TRBJ1-4	CASSRRDSSNEKLFF	TGCGCCAGCAGTCGACGGGACAGTTCTAATGAAAAACTGTTTTTT
NA	TRBV4-3	TRBD2	TRBJ2-1	CASSQEGRGGNEQFF	TGCGCCAGCAGCCAAGAGGGTCGGGGGGGCAATGAGCAGTTCTTC
few	TRBV11-2	TRBD2	TRBJ2-7	CASSLSGWSGGSYEQYF	TGTGCCAGCAGCTTATCTGGATGGAGCGGGGGCTCCTACGAGCAGTACTTC
NA	TRBV11-2	NA	TRBJ2-3	CASSLGVGAVGDTQYF	TGTGCCAGCAGCTTAGGTGTCGGGGCCGTTGGAGATACGCAGTATTTT
NA	TRBV27	NA	TRBJ1-2	CASPTSVGGYTF	TGTGCCAGCCCTACGAGTGTAGGTGGCTACACCTTC
NA	TRBV7-9	NA	TRBJ1-2	CASSQGHKPYGYTF	TGTGCCAGCAGCCAAGGACACAAACCCTATGGCTACACCTTC
few	TRBV29-1	NA	TRBJ2-7	CSVEEDSLRRHEQYF	TGCAGCGTTGAAGAGGACAGTCTAAGGCGTCACGAGCAGTACTTC
NA	TRBV2	NA	TRBJ1-2	CASSEVSFGYTF	TGTGCCAGCAGTGAAGTTAGTTTCGGCTACACCTTC
few	TRBV19	TRBD2	TRBJ2-1	CASSGGSPYNEQFF	TGTGCCAGTAGCGGGGGGTCACCCTACAATGAGCAGTTCTTC
few	TRBV19	NA	TRBJ2-1	CASSIGGEEFF	TGTGCCAGTAGTATTGGGGGTGAGGAGTTCTTC
few	TRBV7-8	NA	TRBJ2-5	CASGRARETQYF	TGTGCCAGCGGGAGAGCCCGAGAGACCCAGTACTTC
NA	TRBV25-1	NA	TRBJ2-7	CASSARGGTYEQYF	TGTGCCAGCAGTGCCCGGGGCGGTACCTACGAGCAGTACTTC
NA	TRBV6-6	TRBD1	TRBJ1-5	CASSWDRGVQPQHF	TGTGCCAGCAGTTGGGACAGGGGAGTTCAGCCCCAGCATTTT
NA	TRBV30	NA	TRBJ2-3	CAWTGETDTQYF	TGTGCCTGGACAGGGGAGACAGATACGCAGTATTTT
NA	TRBV19	NA	TRBJ1-2	CASSRIGGYTF	TGTGCCAGTAGCCGTATCGGCGGCTACACCTTC
NA	TRBV5-1	NA	TRBJ1-3	CASSLEPGTSGNTIYF	TGCGCCAGCAGCTTGGAACCCGGGACGTCTGGAAACACCATATATTTT
NA	TRBV5-1	TRBD2	TRBJ2-7	CASSLVASGYYEQYF	TGCGCCAGCAGCTTGGTGGCTAGCGGCTACTACGAGCAGTACTTC
NA	TRBV4-2	NA	TRBJ1-1	CASSQDVRGGFTEAFF	TGTGCCAGCAGCCAAGACGTCAGGGGTGGTTTCACTGAAGCTTTCTTT
NA	TRBV25-1	TRBD2	TRBJ2-5	CASSEGRRGGSETQYF	TGTGCCAGCAGTGAGGGACGGCGGGGGGGTTCGGAGACCCAGTACTTC
NA	TRBV19	TRBD2	TRBJ2-5	CASSSWLAEETQYF	TGTGCCAGTAGTTCTTGGCTAGCGGAAGAGACCCAGTACTTC
few	TRBV2	NA	TRBJ2-2	CASSEFEESGELFF	TGTGCCAGCAGTGAATTCGAGGAATCCGGGGAGCTGTTTTTT
NA	TRBV28	NA	TRBJ1-5	CASKGPHGNQPQHF	TGTGCCAGCAAAGGTCCTCATGGCAATCAGCCCCAGCATTTT
NA	TRBV6-5	NA	TRBJ1-5	CASSYSYRLGNQPQHF	TGTGCCAGCAGTTACTCCTACAGATTAGGCAATCAGCCCCAGCATTTT
NA	TRBV5-7	NA	TRBJ2-7	CASSLYGQLYEQYF	TGTGCCAGCAGCTTGTACGGACAGCTTTACGAGCAGTACTTC
NA	TRBV2	NA	TRBJ2-5	CASSWDRSEETQYF	TGTGCCAGCAGTTGGGACCGGAGCGAGGAGACCCAGTACTTC
NA	TRBV7-6	NA	TRBJ2-7	CASSSIGGYEQYF	TGTGCCAGCAGCTCAATTGGCGGATACGAGCAGTACTTC
NA	TRBV29-1	NA	TRBJ2-2	CSVAASPASTGELFF	TGCAGCGTTGCTGCCTCACCCGCGAGCACCGGGGAGCTGTTTTTT
NA	TRBV19	TRBD2	TRBJ2-7	CASSLSGTTYEQYF	TGTGCCAGTAGTCTCTCCGGGACTACCTACGAGCAGTACTTC
few	TRBV30	NA	TRBJ1-3	CAWSVARGNTIYF	TGTGCCTGGAGTGTAGCGCGGGGAAACACCATATATTTT
NA	TRBV7-9	NA	TRBJ1-6	CASSLGRESPLHF	TGTGCCAGCAGCTTAGGTCGGGAATCACCCCTCCACTTT
NA	TRBV2	TRBD1	TRBJ2-7	CASSEGQGKPRYEQYF	TGTGCCAGCAGTGAAGGACAGGGAAAACCTCGATACGAGCAGTACTTC
few	TRBV4-1	TRBD2	TRBJ2-7	CASSQAPGLAGLYEQYF	TGCGCCAGCAGCCAAGCCCCGGGACTAGCGGGATTATACGAGCAGTACTTC
NA	TRBV5-1	NA	TRBJ2-2	CASSLAQNTGELFF	TGCGCCAGCAGCTTAGCACAGAACACCGGGGAGCTGTTTTTT
NA	TRBV29-1	NA	TRBJ1-1	CSFLPGQNTEAFF	TGCAGCTTCTTACCGGGTCAAAACACTGAAGCTTTCTTT
NA	TRBV11-2	NA	TRBJ1-1	CASSHPPGGNMNTEAFF	TGTGCCAGCAGCCACCCCCCCGGGGGGAACATGAACACTGAAGCTTTCTTT
NA	TRBV29-1	NA	TRBJ1-2	CTSDEEGYTF	TGCACCTCCGACGAGGAGGGCTACACCTTC